This T cell receptor (beta chain) was obtained from a study of blood T cell repertoires in COVID-19. Original data processing: Amplification of reference gene primers was used by the study to estimate nucleated cell counts. Sequencing was performed with immunoSEQ multiplex PCR; in TCRdb, only in-frame clones are kept and a portion is missing. V, J and clone size reflect that table, while D and trimming were determined from the DNA. The sample contains 88,000 or so clones, about 83% of which appear only once. The CDR3 totals 13 residues. Trimming cost V 3 bases and J 6 bases; bases outside gene matches: 5. Germline CDR1 and CDR2: SGHNT and YYREEE (reference sequence).

The receptor's source is a human donor in a cohort sampled during active COVID-19. This chain connects TRBV5-4 to TRBJ2-7; TRBD1 matches at 8 bases. The sample consisted of peripheral blood. CDR3 in DNA: TGTGCCAGCAGCTGGGACAGGAAGGGCGAGCAGTACTTC. Translated: CASSWDRKGEQYF.